This T cell receptor beta chain was retrieved from a study of cytomegalovirus exposure and HLA in healthy donors. Trimming stripped 2 bases from V and 6 bases from J, with 12 bases between. The CDR3 has 14 residues. Germline CDR1 is SGHRS and CDR2 is YFSETQ. PCR was performed using 60 Vbeta and 13 Jbeta primers. The table came from immunoSEQ multiplex PCR; TCRdb's copy has only in-frame clones and leaves some out. The data contain about 89,000 clones, 60% to 80% of them seen just once; the ten biggest clones take up around 3.4%. This receptor was obtained from a man younger than 40 in good health and CMV-seronegative. This chain links TRBV5-1 with TRBJ2-1, with TRBD1 as a possible D gene (6 bases). Sequenced material: PBMCs. The CDR3 loop reads CASSFWQDSNEQFF. The CDR3 region has the DNA TGCGCCAGCAGCTTTTGGCAGGACAGCAATGAGCAGTTCTTC.